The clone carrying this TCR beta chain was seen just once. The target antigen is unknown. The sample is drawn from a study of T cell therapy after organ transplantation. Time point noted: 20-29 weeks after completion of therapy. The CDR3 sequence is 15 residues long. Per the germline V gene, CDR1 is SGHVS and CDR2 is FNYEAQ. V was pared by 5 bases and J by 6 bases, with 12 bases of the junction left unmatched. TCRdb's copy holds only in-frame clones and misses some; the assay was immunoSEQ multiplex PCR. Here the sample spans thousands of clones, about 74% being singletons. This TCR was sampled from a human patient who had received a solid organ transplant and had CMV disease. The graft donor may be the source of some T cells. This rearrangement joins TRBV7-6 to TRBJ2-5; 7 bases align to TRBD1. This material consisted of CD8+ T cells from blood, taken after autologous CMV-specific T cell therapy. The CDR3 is CASSGTLTGMKTQYF. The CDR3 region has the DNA TGTGCCAGCAGCGGAACCCTGACAGGGATGAAGACCCAGTACTTC.